These 11 T cell receptor beta chains originate from one sample sequenced in a study of T cells expressing NK-cell markers. Reanalyzing the 5' RACE reads, TCRdb keeps one entry per CDR3 protein, without DNA. The sample shows 350,000 to 500,000 distinct CDR3 sequences, and 6% to 8% sits with its ten largest clones. Sequenced sample: blood T cells: a sorted CD56 or NKG2C T cell subset, CD4+ or CD8+ T cells, or bulk PBMC T cells (not recorded which). Receptors originate from a woman aged 18 to 69 in good health.

The rearrangement links TRBV5-5 to TRBJ2-7. This CDR3 contains 13 residues. Per germline, CDR1 SGHKS and CDR2 YYEKEE (reference sequence). The CDR3 spells CASSYMFRNEQYF. The whole variable domain, remainder taken from reference TRBV5-5 and TRBJ2-7, is DAGVTQSPTHLIKTRGQQVTLRCSPISGHKSVSWYQQVLGQGPQFIFQYYEKEERGRGNFPDRFSARQFPNYSSELNVNALLLGDSALYLCASSYMFRNEQYFGPGTRLTVT.

The chain links TRBV27 to TRBJ2-2; lacking DNA, the TRBD2 call made by TCRdb goes unchecked. CDR3 size: 16 residues. Germline V gives CDR1 MNHEY, CDR2 SMNVEV (reference sequence). CDR3 sequence reads: CASSEGLALNTGELFF.

This chain connects TRBV7-7 to TRBJ2-5; TCRdb's assignment of TRBD2 cannot be checked, as there is no DNA. Germline lookup yields CDR1 SSHAT and CDR2 FNYEAQ (reference sequence). The CDR3 runs 17 residues. The CDR3 spells CASSSAGLAGLQETQYF.

The rearrangement uses TRBV4-3 and TRBJ2-7; TCRdb names TRBD2, which stays unverified in the absence of DNA. Germline CDR1 reads LGHNA; CDR2 reads YSLEER. This CDR3 is 17 amino acids long. CDR3 in amino acids: CASSQGLAGATDGEQYF.

The chain uses TRBV18 and TRBJ2-5. The germline V gene has CDR1 KGHSH and CDR2 LQKENI. The CDR3 contains 12 residues. The CDR3 is CASSPSNNYQYF. Full variable domain (rest looked up from reference TRBV18 and TRBJ2-5): NAGVMQNPRHLVRRRGQEARLRCSPMKGHSHVYWYRQLPEEGLKFMVYLQKENIIDESGMPKERFSAEFPKEGPSILRIQQVVRGDSAAYFCASSPSNNYQYFGPGTRLLVL.

The rearrangement joins TRBV5-5 to TRBJ1-2. Germline CDR1 reads SGHKS; CDR2 reads YYEKEE (reference sequence). CDR3 length: 17 amino acids. The CDR3: CASSLTRRLLTNYGYTF.

The V gene is TRBV10-3, the J gene TRBJ1-2. CDR3 length: 13 amino acids. Germline V lookup: CDR1 ENHRY, CDR2 SYGVKD. The CDR3: CAISENEGYGYTF.

The chain is built from TRBV12-3 or TRBV12-4 and TRBJ2-3. The CDR3 length is 15 residues. CDR3 loop: CASSLAGVGADTQYF.

The chain couples TRBV6-5 to TRBJ2-1; the TCRdb call, TRBD2, lacks DNA for checking. Germline V gives CDR1 MNHEY, CDR2 SVGAGI. CDR3 length equals 13 residues. The CDR3 protein is CASSSSGLHPGFF.

The V call is TRBV5-1, the J call TRBJ2-7; the TCRdb call, TRBD2, lacks DNA for checking. This CDR3 contains 15 residues. Per the germline V gene, CDR1 is SGHRS and CDR2 is YFSETQ. This chain's CDR3 is CASSPWDLGNYEQYF.

The V call is TRBV20-1, the J call TRBJ2-1; no DNA is available, so the TRBD2 call from TCRdb remains unchecked. The CDR3 runs 15 residues. CDR1 is DFQATT, CDR2 SNEGSKA, per germline (reference sequence). CDR3 protein: CSAYRLAGEYNEQFF.